Included here is one T cell receptor (beta chain) sequence, with context. These data belong to a study of T-cell reconstitution after alpha-beta-depleted transplantation in children. Between the trimmed V and J ends, which lost 4 bases and 7 bases, there was a span of 14 bases. Germline CDR1 and CDR2: DFQATT and SNEGSKA (reference sequence). The CDR3 runs 13 residues. Preparing the TCRbeta library involved the use of unique molecular identifiers. One entry per CDR3 protein, called by TCRdb with MiXCR from the PCR reads. The repertoire consists of 200,000 to 250,000 distinct CDR3 sequences, with around 9.5% occurring once and the leading ten covering about 6.2%.

The sample consisted of PBMCs from the stem cell graft donor, taken from the stem cell graft. The chain is built from TRBV20-1 and TRBJ2-1; TRBD2 might be the D (5 bases). The clonotype originates from a human donor who donated a stem cell graft to a child with acute lymphoblastic leukemia. CDR3 DNA sequence: TGCAGTGCTATCCCCGGGGTGTTTAATGAGCAGTTCTTC. It encodes CSAIPGVFNEQFF.